The present entry profiles one T cell receptor (beta chain) with its context. The data derive from a study of blood T cell repertoires in COVID-19. At the level of the study: COVID-19 samples, acute and convalescent, were from the United States, Italy and Spain. The analysed material was cDNA or gDNA that came from T cells, B-cell-depleted T cells, or PBMCs.

Authors' data handling: Estimation of nucleated cell counts relied on the amplification of reference gene primers. Sequencing was performed with immunoSEQ multiplex PCR; in TCRdb, only in-frame clones are kept and a portion is missing. That table is the source of V, J and clone size, and D and trimming were worked out from the DNA. The table records roughly 190,000 clones, approximately 90% of them present only once. The trim removed 4 bases at V and 2 bases at J, leaving 4 bases unmatched. There are 15 residues in the CDR3. Germline assignment: CDR1 SGHDT and CDR2 YYEEEE. The TCR originated in a human donor in a cohort sampled during active COVID-19. V is TRBV5-6 and J is TRBJ2-3, with 10 positions matching TRBD2. Sequencing used peripheral blood. The CDR3 is CASSPGLADTDTQYF. The DNA of the CDR3 is TGTGCCAGCAGCCCCGGACTAGCGGACACAGATACGCAGTATTTT.